The clone carrying this T cell receptor beta chain was observed many times. Its antigen remains unidentified. Germline V gene data show CDR1 as MNHNY and CDR2 as SVGAGI (reference sequence). The CDR3 totals 14 residues. With V trimmed by 0 bases and J by 6 bases, 2 bases remained unmatched. The sample is drawn from a study of blood T cells in healthy people across ages. Notes on the study in general: For the donors, CMV status was unknown and possibly confounded expanded clonotype changes. Estimated diversity that came from one million T cells was considered an underestimate.

PCR was performed a second time for 7 to 11 cycles using a sample-barcoded 5' primer and a J-beta primer mix. TCRdb re-derived calls from the 5' RACE reads in MiXCR, one entry per CDR3 protein. The sample shows 750,000 to 950,000 distinct CDR3 sequences, 25% to 35% of them seen only once. These data were also filed under a second study, of T cells of mothers and their children. Per that study: The donors comprised more than 5 children and their three healthy Caucasian mothers.

The receptor comes from a woman between 35 and 50 years old in good health. This rearrangement joins TRBV6-6 to TRBJ1-5; 7 positions agree with TRBD1. The sequencing input was blood. Written as DNA, the CDR3 is TGTGCCAGCAGTTACTCGGGGACAGCTCAGCCCCAGCATTTT. It codes for CASSYSGTAQPQHF.